Presented here are 10 T cell receptor beta chains from one specimen sequenced in a study of blood T cells in healthy people across ages. Through a sample-barcoded 5' primer and a J-beta primer mix, a second PCR was run for roughly 7 to 11 cycles. A single record per CDR3 protein comes from TCRdb applying MiXCR to the 5' RACE reads. The sample carries about 650,000 distinct CDR3 sequences, approximately 31% recorded once. The specimen was blood. These receptors originate from a woman aged 80 or older in good health.

In regard to this clonotype: A read error may explain this, as a much larger clone is one base away. V usage is TRBV5-1 and J usage is TRBJ2-7; D unclear. This CDR3 region has 15 residues. From germline, CDR1 is SGHRS and CDR2 YFSETQ. The CDR3 nucleotides are TGCGTCAGCAGCTTGGCCGTTAATCAGCCCTACGAGCAGTACTTC. This translates into CVSSLAVNQPYEQYF.

This clonotype has at least ten counts. The chain joins TRBV2 to TRBJ2-6; TRBD1 is a possible D gene (6 bases). This CDR3 has 17 amino acids. Germline V lookup: CDR1 SNHLY, CDR2 FYNNEI. V lost 8 bases and J 0 bases, leaving 17 bases between the germline ends. Here the CDR3 reads CASVATGSTSGANVLTF. The DNA for the CDR3 is TGTGCCAGCGTGGCAACAGGGTCCACCTCTGGGGCCAACGTCCTGACTTTC. The entire variable domain, with the rest obtained from reference TRBV2 and TRBJ2-6, is as follows: EPEVTQTPSHQVTQMGQEVILRCVPISNHLYFYWYRQILGQKVEFLVSFYNNEISEKSEIFDDQFSVERPDGSNFTLKIRSTKLEDSAMYFCASVATGSTSGANVLTFGAGSRLTVL.

The chain joins TRBV5-8 to TRBJ2-3, with 14 bases fitting TRBD2. The germline gives CDR1 SGHTS, CDR2 YDEGEE. J was trimmed by 3 bases and V by 7 bases; bases with no gene match: 7. The CDR3 covers 16 residues. CDR3 nucleotides: TGTGCCAGCGGCCTTGGGACTAGCGGGGGTACAGATACGCAGTATTTT. Amino acid sequence: CASGLGTSGGTDTQYF.

This clonotype was observed at least ten times. The chain uses TRBV4-3 and TRBJ2-5, with 9 positions matching TRBD2. V shed 0 bases, J shed 2 bases, and the junction held 13 bases outside the gene matches. Germline lookup yields CDR1 LGHNA and CDR2 YSLEER. This CDR3 has 19 residues. The CDR3 region is CASSQDWPPERGVQETQYF. CDR3 coding DNA: TGCGCCAGCAGCCAAGATTGGCCCCCTGAGCGGGGGGTTCAAGAGACCCAGTACTTC.

Comments on this clonotype: The junction and the germline gene differ at one end; a read error may be behind it. This rearrangement joins TRBV6-1 to TRBJ2-2; 7 bases match TRBD1. The CDR3 is made up of 16 amino acids. Germline CDR1 MNHNS, CDR2 SASEGT. The CDR3 sequence is CASTLNVQGYTGERFF. The CDR3 DNA follows: TGTGCCAGCACCCTGAACGTACAGGGGTACACCGGGGAGCGGTTTTTT.

Note on this clonotype: A much larger clone lies a single base off, so this may be a read error. CDR3 residues: CASSSETSGSQYF. In DNA form, the CDR3 reads TGTGCCAGCAGCTCAGAGACTAGCGGTAGTCAGTATTTT. This chain uses TRBV11-1 with TRBJ2-3; 9 bases fit TRBD2. The V and J ends lost 4 bases and 12 bases, in that order; junction bases with no gene match: 8. Germline loops: CDR1 SGHAT, CDR2 FQDESV (reference sequence). This CDR3 region has 13 residues.

With regard to this clonotype: With a much larger clone just one base away, this may be a read error. The rearrangement links TRBV5-1 to TRBJ2-1, with a tentative D call TRBD2 (7 bases). The assigned J gene may be wrong: the sequence end matches TRBJ2-7 better. Germline assignment: CDR1 SGHRS and CDR2 YFSETQ. The CDR3 loop spans 16 amino acids. The CDR3 coding sequence is TGCGCCAGCAGCGACCTGTCGGGGGGCCGCTACAATGAGCAGTACTTC. Encoded protein: CASSDLSGGRYNEQYF.

The rearrangement links TRBV12-3 or TRBV12-4 to TRBJ2-5; D might be TRBD1 (6 bases). This CDR3 is 14 amino acids long. Trimming pared 5 bases from V and 5 bases from J, leaving 15 bases between. The CDR3 spells CASSPWTQGETQYF. The CDR3, as DNA: TGTGCCAGCAGTCCCTGGACCCAGGGGGAGACCCAGTACTTC.

This clonotype has ten or more counts. V usage is TRBV7-9 and J usage is TRBJ2-5; 10 bases line up with TRBD1. Germline V gene data show CDR1 as SEHNR and CDR2 as FQNEAQ (reference sequence). The CDR3 is made up of 16 amino acids. V trimming: 5 bases; J trimming: 5 bases; junction bases outside the gene matches: 11. The CDR3 spells CASSPQGQGSGETQYF. The CDR3 DNA reads TGTGCCAGCAGCCCACAGGGACAGGGGAGCGGGGAGACCCAGTACTTC.

This clonotype was recorded many times. The chain combines TRBV20-1 with TRBJ2-7, with D possibly TRBD1 on 6 matching bases. Germline CDR1 and CDR2: DFQATT and SNEGSKA (reference sequence). The CDR3 contains 15 residues. The V and J ends lost 5 bases and 6 bases respectively, with 23 bases between them. The CDR3 reads CSAAPSLVRGGEQYF. CDR3 DNA: TGCAGTGCTGCCCCTTCATTAGTCAGGGGCGGCGAGCAGTACTTC.